This T cell receptor (beta chain) was sequenced during a study of blood T cell repertoires in COVID-19. On the study more broadly: T cells, B-cell-depleted T cells, or PBMCs supplied cDNA or gDNA.

Source study methods: Reference gene primer amplification gave nucleated cell count estimates. The assay was immunoSEQ multiplex PCR, and TCRdb's table has in-frame clones only and misses some. Clone size and V and J calls were adopted from that table, with D and trimming inferred from the DNA. The sample lists about 400,000 clones, around 92% occurring once. This CDR3 has 19 residues. Germline CDR1 SGHTS, CDR2 YDEGEE. After removal of 1 base from V and 4 bases from J, the junction contained 16 bases not matched to a gene. V is TRBV5-8 and J is TRBJ2-5, with TRBD2 matching 10 bases. The sequencing input was peripheral blood. The origin of this receptor is a man between 40 and 49 years old with acute or convalescent COVID-19. The CDR3: CASSLLLPYYSGGTETQYF. CDR3 nucleotide sequence: TGTGCCAGCAGCTTGCTTTTACCATACTATAGCGGGGGGACAGAGACCCAGTACTTC. Full variable domain (remainder filled in from reference TRBV5-8 and TRBJ2-5): EAGVTQSPTHLIKTRGQQATLRCSPISGHTSVYWYQQALGLGLQFLLWYDEGEERNRGNFPPRFSGRQFPNYSSELNVNALELEDSALYLCASSLLLPYYSGGTETQYFGPGTRLLVL.